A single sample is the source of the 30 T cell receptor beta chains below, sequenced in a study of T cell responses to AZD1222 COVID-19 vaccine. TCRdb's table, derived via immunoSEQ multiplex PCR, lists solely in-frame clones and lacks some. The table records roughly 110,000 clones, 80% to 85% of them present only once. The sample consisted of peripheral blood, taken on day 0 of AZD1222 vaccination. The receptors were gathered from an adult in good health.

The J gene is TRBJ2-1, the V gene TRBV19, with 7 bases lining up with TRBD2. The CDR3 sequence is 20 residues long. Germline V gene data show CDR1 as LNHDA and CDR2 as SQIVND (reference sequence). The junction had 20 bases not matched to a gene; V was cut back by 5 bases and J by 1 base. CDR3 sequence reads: CASSFYLLAQADSSYNEQFF. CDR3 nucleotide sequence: TGTGCCAGTAGTTTTTACTTACTAGCGCAGGCCGACTCATCCTACAATGAGCAGTTCTTC.

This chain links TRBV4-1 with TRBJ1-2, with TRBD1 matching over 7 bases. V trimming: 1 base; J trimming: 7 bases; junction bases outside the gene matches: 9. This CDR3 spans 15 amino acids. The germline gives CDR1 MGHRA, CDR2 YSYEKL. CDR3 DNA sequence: TGCGCCAGCAGCCAAGTCCTAACAGGGGAGGCTGGCTACACCTTC. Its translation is CASSQVLTGEAGYTF.

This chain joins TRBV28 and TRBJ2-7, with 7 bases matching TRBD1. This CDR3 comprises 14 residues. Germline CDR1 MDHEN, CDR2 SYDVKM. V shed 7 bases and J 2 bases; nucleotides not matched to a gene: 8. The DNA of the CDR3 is TGTGCCAGCATCCCAAGGACAGGTCCCTACGAGCAGTACTTC. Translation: CASIPRTGPYEQYF.

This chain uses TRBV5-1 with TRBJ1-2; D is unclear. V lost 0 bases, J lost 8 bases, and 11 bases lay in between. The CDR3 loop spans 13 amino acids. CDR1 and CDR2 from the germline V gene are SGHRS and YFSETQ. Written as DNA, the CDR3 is TGCGCCAGCAGCTTGGCCGGGCAGCTCGGCTACACCTTC. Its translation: CASSLAGQLGYTF.

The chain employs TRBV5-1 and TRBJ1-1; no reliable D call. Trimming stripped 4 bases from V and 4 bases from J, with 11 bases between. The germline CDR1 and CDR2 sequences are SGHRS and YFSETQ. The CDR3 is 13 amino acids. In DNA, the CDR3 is TGCGCCAGCAGCCCGGGGTTTGGCACTGAAGCTTTCTTT. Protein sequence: CASSPGFGTEAFF.

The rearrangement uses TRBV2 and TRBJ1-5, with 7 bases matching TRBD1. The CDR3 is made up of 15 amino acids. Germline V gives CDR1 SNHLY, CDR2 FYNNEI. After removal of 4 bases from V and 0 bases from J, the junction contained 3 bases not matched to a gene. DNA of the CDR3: TGTGCCAGCAGTGGACAGGGCCCTAGCAATCAGCCCCAGCATTTT. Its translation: CASSGQGPSNQPQHF.

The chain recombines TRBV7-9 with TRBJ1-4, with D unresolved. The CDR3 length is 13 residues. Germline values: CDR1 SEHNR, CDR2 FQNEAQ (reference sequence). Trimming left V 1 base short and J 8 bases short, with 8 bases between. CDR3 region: CASSLVAGEKLFF. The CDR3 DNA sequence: TGTGCCAGCAGCTTAGTCGCGGGGGAAAAACTGTTTTTT.

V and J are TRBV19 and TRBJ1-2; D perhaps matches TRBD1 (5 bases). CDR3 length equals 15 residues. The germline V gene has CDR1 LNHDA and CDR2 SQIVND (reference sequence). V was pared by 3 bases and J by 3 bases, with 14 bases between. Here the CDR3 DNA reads TGTGCCAGTAGTATCTCCCAGGGAGGTTACTATGGCTACACCTTC. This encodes CASSISQGGYYGYTF.

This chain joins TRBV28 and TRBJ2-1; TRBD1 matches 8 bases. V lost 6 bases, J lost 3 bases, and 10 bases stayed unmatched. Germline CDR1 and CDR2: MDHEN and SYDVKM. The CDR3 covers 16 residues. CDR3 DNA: TGTGCCAGCAGGCCTGGCGGACAGGGTGGCTACAATGAGCAGTTCTTC. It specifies CASRPGGQGGYNEQFF. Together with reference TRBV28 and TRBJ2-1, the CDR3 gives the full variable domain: DVKVTQSSRYLVKRTGEKVFLECVQDMDHENMFWYRQDPGLGLRLIYFSYDVKMKEKGDIPEGYSVSREKKERFSLILESASTNQTSMYLCASRPGGQGGYNEQFFGPGTRLTVL.

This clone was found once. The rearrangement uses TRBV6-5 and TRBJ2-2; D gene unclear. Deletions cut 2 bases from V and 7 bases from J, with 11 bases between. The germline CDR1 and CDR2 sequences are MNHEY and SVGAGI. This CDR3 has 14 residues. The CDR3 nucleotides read TGTGCCAGCAGTTACGCCAGTGGAAGCGGGGAGCTGTTTTTT. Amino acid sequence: CASSYASGSGELFF.

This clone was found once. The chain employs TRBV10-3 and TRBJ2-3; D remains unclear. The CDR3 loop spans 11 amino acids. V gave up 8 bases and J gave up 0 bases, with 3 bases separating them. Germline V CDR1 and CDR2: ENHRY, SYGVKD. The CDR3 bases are TGTGCCATCCGAAGCACAGATACGCAGTATTTT. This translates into CAIRSTDTQYF.

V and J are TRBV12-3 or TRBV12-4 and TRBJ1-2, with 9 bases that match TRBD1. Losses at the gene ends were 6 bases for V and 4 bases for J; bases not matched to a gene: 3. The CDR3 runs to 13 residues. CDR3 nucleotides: TGTGCCAGCAGCGTGGACAGGGGCTATGGCTACACCTTC. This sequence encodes CASSVDRGYGYTF.

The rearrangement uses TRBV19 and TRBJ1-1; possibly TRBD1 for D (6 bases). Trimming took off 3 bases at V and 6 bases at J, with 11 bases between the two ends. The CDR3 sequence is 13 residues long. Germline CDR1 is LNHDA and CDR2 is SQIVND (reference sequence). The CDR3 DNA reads TGTGCCAGTAGTATTCGGGGGCCCCCTGAAGCTTTCTTT. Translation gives CASSIRGPPEAFF.

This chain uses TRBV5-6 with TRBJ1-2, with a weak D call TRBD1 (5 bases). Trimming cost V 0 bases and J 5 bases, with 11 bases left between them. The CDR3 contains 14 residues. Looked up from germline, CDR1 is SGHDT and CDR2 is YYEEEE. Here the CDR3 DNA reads TGTGCCAGCAGCTTGGGGGTACAGGCTTATGGCTACACCTTC. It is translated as CASSLGVQAYGYTF.

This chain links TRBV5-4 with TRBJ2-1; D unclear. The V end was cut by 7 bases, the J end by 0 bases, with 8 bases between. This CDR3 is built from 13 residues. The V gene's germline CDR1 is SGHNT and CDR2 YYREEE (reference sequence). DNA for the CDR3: TGTGCCAGCCGACTCCCCTCCTACAATGAGCAGTTCTTC. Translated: CASRLPSYNEQFF.

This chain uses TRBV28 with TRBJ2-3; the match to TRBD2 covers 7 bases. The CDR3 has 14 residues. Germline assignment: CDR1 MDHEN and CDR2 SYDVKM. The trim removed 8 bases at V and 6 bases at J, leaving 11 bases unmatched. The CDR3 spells CASLSGGAHDTQYF. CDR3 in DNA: TGTGCCAGCCTGTCGGGGGGAGCGCACGATACGCAGTATTTT.

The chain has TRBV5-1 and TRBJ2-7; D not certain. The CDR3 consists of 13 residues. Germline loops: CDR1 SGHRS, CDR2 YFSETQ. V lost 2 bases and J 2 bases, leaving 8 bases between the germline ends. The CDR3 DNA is TGCGCCAGCAGCTTAGGGCACGCCTACGAGCAGTACTTC. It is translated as CASSLGHAYEQYF.

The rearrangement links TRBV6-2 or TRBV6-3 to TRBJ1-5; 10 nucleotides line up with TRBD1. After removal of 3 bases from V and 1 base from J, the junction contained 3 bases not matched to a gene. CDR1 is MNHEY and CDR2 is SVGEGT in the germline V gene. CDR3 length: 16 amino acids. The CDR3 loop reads CASSYRQGASNQPQHF. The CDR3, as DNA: TGTGCCAGCAGTTATAGACAGGGGGCGAGCAATCAGCCCCAGCATTTT.

The chain's CDR3 is CAISEGSSNQPQHF. DNA of the CDR3: TGTGCCATCAGTGAGGGGAGTAGCAATCAGCCCCAGCATTTT. This chain links TRBV10-3 with TRBJ1-5, with D unresolved. The CDR3 contains 14 residues. Germline V gives CDR1 ENHRY, CDR2 SYGVKD. Trimming shortened V by 2 bases and J by 0 bases, and 5 bases separated the two germline ends.

CDR3 in amino acids: CASSLDFVNEKLFF. The CDR3 region has the DNA TGTGCCAGCAGCTTGGACTTTGTTAATGAAAAACTGTTTTTT. V gene TRBV27 combines with J gene TRBJ1-4, with unresolved D. Per germline, CDR1 MNHEY and CDR2 SMNVEV (reference sequence). The CDR3 covers 14 residues. The germline V and J ends were trimmed by 6 bases and 4 bases, with 12 bases remaining between them.

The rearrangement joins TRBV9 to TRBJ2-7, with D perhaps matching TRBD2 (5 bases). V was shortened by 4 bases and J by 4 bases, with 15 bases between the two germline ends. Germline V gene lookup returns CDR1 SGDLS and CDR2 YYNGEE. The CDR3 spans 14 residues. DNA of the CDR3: TGTGCCAGCAGCACAAGCGGTCGGGGATACGAGCAGTACTTC. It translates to CASSTSGRGYEQYF.

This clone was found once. DNA of the CDR3: TGTGCCAGCAGCCAAGATTTTGGGACCCCTGGCTACAATGAGCAGTTCTTC. Translated, it gives CASSQDFGTPGYNEQFF. The V and J genes are TRBV3-1 (or the pseudogene TRBV3-2) and TRBJ2-1; perhaps D is TRBD1 or TRBD2 (5 bases each). Looked up from germline, CDR1 is LGHDT and CDR2 is YNNKEL (reference sequence). CDR3 length: 17 amino acids. The ends were cut back, 0 bases at V and 3 bases at J, with 15 bases in the middle.

CDR3 sequence: CATSRETPPLHF. The DNA of the CDR3 is TGTGCCACCAGCAGAGAGACCCCACCCCTCCACTTT. V is TRBV15 and J is TRBJ1-6; unclear D gene. The CDR3 sequence is 12 residues long. Germline loops: CDR1 LNHNV, CDR2 YYDKDF (reference sequence). V lost 0 bases to trimming and J lost 11 bases, with 5 bases between them.

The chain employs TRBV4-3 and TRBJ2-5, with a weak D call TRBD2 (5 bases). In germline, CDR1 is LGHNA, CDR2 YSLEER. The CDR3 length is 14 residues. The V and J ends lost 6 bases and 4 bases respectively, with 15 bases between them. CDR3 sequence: CASSRLGGGETQYF. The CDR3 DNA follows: TGCGCCAGCAGTCGTCTAGGTGGAGGAGAGACCCAGTACTTC.

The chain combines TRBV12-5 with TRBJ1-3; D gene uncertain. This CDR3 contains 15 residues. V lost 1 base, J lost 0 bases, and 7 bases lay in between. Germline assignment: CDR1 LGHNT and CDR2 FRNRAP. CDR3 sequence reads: CASGLETSSGNTIYF. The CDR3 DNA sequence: TGTGCTAGTGGTTTGGAAACAAGCTCTGGAAACACCATATATTTT.

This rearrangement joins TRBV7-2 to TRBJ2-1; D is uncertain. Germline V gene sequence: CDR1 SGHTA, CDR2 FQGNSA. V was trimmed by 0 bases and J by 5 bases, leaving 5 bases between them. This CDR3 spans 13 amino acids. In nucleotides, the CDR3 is TGTGCCAGCAGCTTAGCCATAAACAATGAGCAGTTCTTC. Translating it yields CASSLAINNEQFF.

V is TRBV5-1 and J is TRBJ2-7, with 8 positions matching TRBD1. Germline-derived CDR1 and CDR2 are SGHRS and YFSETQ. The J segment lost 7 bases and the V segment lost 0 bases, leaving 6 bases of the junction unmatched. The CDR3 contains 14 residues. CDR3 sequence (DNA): TGCGCCAGCAGCTTGGAACCAGGGGGCCGGGAGCAGTACTTC. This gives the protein CASSLEPGGREQYF.

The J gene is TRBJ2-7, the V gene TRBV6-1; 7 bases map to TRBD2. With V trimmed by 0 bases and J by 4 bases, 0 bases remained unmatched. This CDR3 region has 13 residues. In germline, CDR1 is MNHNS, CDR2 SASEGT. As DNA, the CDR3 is TGTGCCAGCAGTGAAGCTAGCGGGTACGAGCAGTACTTC. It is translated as CASSEASGYEQYF.

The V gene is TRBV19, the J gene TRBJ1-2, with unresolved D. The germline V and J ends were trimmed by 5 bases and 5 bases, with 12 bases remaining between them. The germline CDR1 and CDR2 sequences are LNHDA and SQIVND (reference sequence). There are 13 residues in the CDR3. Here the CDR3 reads CASSAQEEYGYTF. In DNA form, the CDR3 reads TGTGCCAGTAGTGCGCAGGAAGAGTATGGCTACACCTTC.

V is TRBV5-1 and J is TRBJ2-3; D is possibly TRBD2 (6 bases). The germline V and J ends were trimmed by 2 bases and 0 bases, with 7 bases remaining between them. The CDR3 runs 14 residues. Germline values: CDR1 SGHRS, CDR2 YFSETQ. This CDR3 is CASSLGTSTDTQYF. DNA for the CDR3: TGCGCCAGCAGCTTAGGGACTAGCACAGATACGCAGTATTTT.